A selection of T cell receptor beta chains follows, all from one sample in a study of T cell changes during pregnancy in multiple sclerosis. Generated by immunoSEQ multiplex PCR, the TCRdb table keeps only in-frame clones and is missing some. The profile covers around 40,000 clones, with about 90% appearing a single time and approximately 0.81% taken by the ten largest. Sequences were derived from CD4+ T cells from peripheral blood mononuclear cells, sampled in the third trimester of pregnancy. Every receptor here comes from a female donor with multiple sclerosis, enrolled in a pregnancy study. Both conserved end residues are trimmed from each CDR3.

v_call,j_call,cdr3_aa
TRBV11-1,TRBJ2-7,ASSLTRVSEQY
TRBV4-1,TRBJ2-5,ASSQDASSPMGTQY
TRBV19,TRBJ1-2,ASRAQGLGDGYT
TRBV27,TRBJ2-1,ASSPTPGTGGPKSSNEQF
TRBV2,TRBJ1-3,ASSDKPGPGNTIY
TRBV19,TRBJ2-5,ASSPTGQETQY
TRBV6-5,TRBJ1-1,ASQNMAGGNTEAF
TRBV7-9,TRBJ2-5,ASSLLETSEETQY
TRBV29-1,TRBJ2-7,SVEQRGRPYEQY
TRBV6-1,TRBJ1-6,ASSPGGGSSPLH
TRBV14,TRBJ2-5,ASSPGQLETQY
TRBV5-1,TRBJ2-5,ASSLALRGETQY
TRBV4-1,TRBJ1-2,ASSNGGVDKFNYGYT
TRBV28,TRBJ2-5,ASRTPRGPQETQY
TRBV6-5,TRBJ2-7,ASSYDRTLYEQY
TRBV18,TRBJ2-7,ATSWGQDYEQY
TRBV6-5,TRBJ2-3,ASSRPGGVDTQY
TRBV19,TRBJ2-7,ASIEDRRNPYEQY
TRBV30,TRBJ1-1,AWGEGNTEAF
TRBV2,TRBJ1-4,ASSETGTGGEKLF
TRBV6-5,TRBJ2-2,ASSYSYGTGELF
TRBV5-1,TRBJ2-1,ASSSGTSGYNEQF
TRBV5-1,TRBJ2-2,ASSLMGEAGELF
TRBV2,TRBJ1-4,ASRQQGNSEKLF